This is a list of T cell receptor beta chains from one sample in a study of hypomethylating agent response in myelodysplastic syndrome. Using immunoSEQ multiplex PCR, the repertoire was profiled, and TCRdb retains in-frame clones only, with some absent. The sample contains some 5,900 clones, 75% to 90% of which appear only once. Sequencing used bone marrow, obtained before or after starting hypomethylating agent treatment for myelodysplastic syndrome (not recorded which). These receptors were obtained from a human donor with myelodysplastic syndrome. CDR3s include the opening cysteine and the closing phenylalanine or tryptophan. D genes are given only for firm matches. Only part of the rows carry a size: once, few, many, or a class if the clone is expanded.

cdr3_aa: CASSRTKSTGNTEAFF; cdr3_nt: TGTGCCAGCTCACGAACCAAGTCGACAGGGAACACTGAAGCTTTCTTT; clone_size: once; d_call: NA; v_call: TRBV18; j_call: TRBJ1-1
cdr3_aa: CASLPTADSNQPQHF; cdr3_nt: TGTGCCAGCCTGCCCACGGCAGATAGCAATCAGCCCCAGCATTTT; clone_size: NA; d_call: NA; v_call: TRBV6-1; j_call: TRBJ1-5
cdr3_aa: CAWSNPGVAEQYF; cdr3_nt: TGTGCCTGGAGTAACCCAGGGGTGGCCGAGCAGTACTTC; clone_size: NA; d_call: NA; v_call: TRBV30; j_call: TRBJ2-7
cdr3_aa: CASSLWTGGSDTQYF; cdr3_nt: TGTGCCAGCAGCTTATGGACAGGGGGTTCAGATACGCAGTATTTT; clone_size: NA; d_call: TRBD1; v_call: TRBV7-2; j_call: TRBJ2-3
cdr3_aa: CASSPGLRAENTEAFF; cdr3_nt: TGTGCCAGCTCACCGGGGTTAAGGGCCGAGAACACTGAAGCTTTCTTT; clone_size: NA; d_call: NA; v_call: TRBV18; j_call: TRBJ1-1
cdr3_aa: CASSVTSGITDTQYF; cdr3_nt: TGTGCCAGCAGCGTAACTAGCGGGATCACAGATACGCAGTATTTT; clone_size: NA; d_call: TRBD2; v_call: TRBV9; j_call: TRBJ2-3
cdr3_aa: CASSESGVSYNEQFF; cdr3_nt: TGTGCCAGCAGTGAATCTGGAGTCTCCTACAATGAGCAGTTCTTC; clone_size: NA; d_call: NA; v_call: TRBV2; j_call: TRBJ2-1
cdr3_aa: CASSTLRGSYEQYF; cdr3_nt: TGTGCCAGTAGTACACTAAGGGGCTCCTACGAGCAGTACTTC; clone_size: NA; d_call: NA; v_call: TRBV19; j_call: TRBJ2-7
cdr3_aa: CASSFGSPLHF; cdr3_nt: TGTGCCAGCAGTTTCGGGTCACCCCTCCACTTT; clone_size: few; d_call: NA; v_call: TRBV2; j_call: TRBJ1-6
cdr3_aa: CASSIRLDPGTYGYTF; cdr3_nt: TGTGCCAGTAGTATTCGGCTTGACCCGGGGACCTATGGCTACACCTTC; clone_size: NA; d_call: NA; v_call: TRBV19; j_call: TRBJ1-2
cdr3_aa: CASSGDTSNEKLFF; cdr3_nt: TGTGCCAGCAGTGGAGACACTAGTAATGAAAAACTGTTTTTT; clone_size: few; d_call: NA; v_call: TRBV25-1; j_call: TRBJ1-4
cdr3_aa: CASSPSRGNSFTQPQHF; cdr3_nt: TGTGCCAGCAGCCCATCCAGGGGTAACAGCTTCACTCAGCCCCAGCATTTT; clone_size: NA; d_call: NA; v_call: TRBV7-9; j_call: TRBJ1-5
cdr3_aa: CASSQDLAGGYTDTQYF; cdr3_nt: TGTGCCAGCAGCCAAGACTTAGCGGGGGGTTACACAGATACGCAGTATTTT; clone_size: NA; d_call: TRBD2; v_call: TRBV7-9; j_call: TRBJ2-3
cdr3_aa: CASSPLSGLSVNIQYF; cdr3_nt: TGTGCCAGTAGTCCCCTATCGGGTTTATCGGTGAACATTCAGTACTTC; clone_size: NA; d_call: NA; v_call: TRBV19; j_call: TRBJ2-4
cdr3_aa: CAWSRGGGYGYTF; cdr3_nt: TGTGCCTGGAGCCGAGGGGGCGGCTATGGCTACACCTTC; clone_size: few; d_call: TRBD1; v_call: TRBV30; j_call: TRBJ1-2
cdr3_aa: CASSLVPGRSGGTQYF; cdr3_nt: TGTGCCAGCAGCTTAGTTCCGGGACGTAGTGGTGGAACCCAGTACTTC; clone_size: NA; d_call: NA; v_call: TRBV11-2; j_call: TRBJ2-5
cdr3_aa: CASSLGLQETQYF; cdr3_nt: TGTGCCAGCAGCTTAGGGTTGCAAGAGACCCAGTACTTC; clone_size: NA; d_call: NA; v_call: TRBV7-2; j_call: TRBJ2-5
cdr3_aa: CASSHAPGTSGGAETQYF; cdr3_nt: TGTGCCAGCAGCCATGCCCCCGGGACTAGCGGGGGGGCGGAGACCCAGTACTTC; clone_size: once; d_call: TRBD2; v_call: TRBV4-2; j_call: TRBJ2-5
cdr3_aa: CASSNLVSHTDTQYF; cdr3_nt: TGTGCCAGCAGCAACCTGGTTAGCCACACAGATACGCAGTATTTT; clone_size: NA; d_call: NA; v_call: TRBV4-2; j_call: TRBJ2-3
cdr3_aa: CASSMLLRASSGNTIYF; cdr3_nt: TGTGCCAGTAGTATGCTCCTTCGGGCCTCCTCTGGAAACACCATATATTTT; clone_size: NA; d_call: NA; v_call: TRBV19; j_call: TRBJ1-3
cdr3_aa: CASSPGSTNQPQHF; cdr3_nt: TGTGCCAGCTCACCAGGTAGCACCAATCAGCCCCAGCATTTT; clone_size: NA; d_call: NA; v_call: TRBV18; j_call: TRBJ1-5
cdr3_aa: CASSQVMNNEQFF; cdr3_nt: TGCGCCAGCAGCCAAGTAATGAACAATGAGCAGTTCTTC; clone_size: NA; d_call: NA; v_call: TRBV4-1; j_call: TRBJ2-1
cdr3_aa: CASSQAPLTGGSNEKLFF; cdr3_nt: TGCGCCAGCAGCCAAGCCCCACTTACAGGGGGATCTAATGAAAAACTGTTTTTT; clone_size: NA; d_call: TRBD1; v_call: TRBV4-1; j_call: TRBJ1-4
cdr3_aa: CSVAETAIGYEQYF; cdr3_nt: TGCAGCGTTGCCGAGACTGCCATCGGTTACGAGCAGTACTTC; clone_size: NA; d_call: NA; v_call: TRBV29-1; j_call: TRBJ2-7
cdr3_aa: CASSSVLAGGLAKNIQYF; cdr3_nt: TGTGCCAGCAGTTCAGTGCTAGCGGGGGGACTAGCCAAAAACATTCAGTACTTC; clone_size: NA; d_call: TRBD2; v_call: TRBV7-2; j_call: TRBJ2-4
cdr3_aa: CASSDGGVGTDTQYF; cdr3_nt: TGTGCCAGCAGCGACGGGGGGGTGGGCACAGATACGCAGTATTTT; clone_size: NA; d_call: TRBD2; v_call: TRBV7-2; j_call: TRBJ2-3
cdr3_aa: CASSLSQGYEQYF; cdr3_nt: TGTGCCAGCAGTTTATCACAGGGCTACGAGCAGTACTTC; clone_size: NA; d_call: NA; v_call: TRBV27; j_call: TRBJ2-7
cdr3_aa: CAWRRGTITDTQYF; cdr3_nt: TGTGCCTGGCGAAGGGGTACCATCACAGATACGCAGTATTTT; clone_size: NA; d_call: NA; v_call: TRBV30; j_call: TRBJ2-3
cdr3_aa: CAISSSGGASNTQYF; cdr3_nt: TGTGCCATCAGTTCGAGCGGGGGGGCCTCAAATACGCAGTATTTT; clone_size: NA; d_call: TRBD2; v_call: TRBV10-3; j_call: TRBJ2-3